The rows below give T cell receptor beta chains drawn from one sample of a study of CD8 T cells in Susac syndrome. TCRdb reanalysed the immunoSEQ multiplex PCR reads using MiXCR and keeps one entry per CDR3 protein. Of about 150,000 distinct CDR3 sequences listed, under 97% are singletons. Sequenced material: CD4+ T cells from PBMCs. These receptors originate from a human donor with Susac syndrome. CDR3s include the opening cysteine and the closing phenylalanine or tryptophan. A D gene is named only where the DNA matches it firmly. Rows give clone size only sometimes, using once, few, many, or a class for an expanded clone.

D,J,V,size,DNA,CDR3
NA,TRBJ2-3,TRBV29-1,NA,TGCAGCGTCGGGTCCCCCGTTGAATATACGCAGTATTTT,CSVGSPVEYTQYF
TRBD1,TRBJ2-3,TRBV14,few,TGTGCCAGCAGGCGATCGGGACAGGGGGCTGCAGATACGCAGTATTTT,CASRRSGQGAADTQYF
TRBD2,TRBJ2-7,TRBV14,NA,TGTGCCAGCAGCCGCTTAGCGGGAGAGGCTTCCTACGAGCAGTACTTC,CASSRLAGEASYEQYF
TRBD1,TRBJ1-2,TRBV7-9,NA,TGTGCCAGCAGCTTAGCAGGGGGCGATGGAGGCTACACCTTC,CASSLAGGDGGYTF
TRBD1,TRBJ1-5,TRBV3-1,NA,TGTGCCAGCAGCCCACAGGGGCGCAATCAGCCCCAGCATTTT,CASSPQGRNQPQHF
NA,TRBJ1-1,TRBV6-1,NA,TGTGCCAGCATGCGGCAGCCGACCTCTGAAGCTTTCTTT,CASMRQPTSEAFF
NA,TRBJ2-5,TRBV11-2,NA,TGTGCCAGCAGCTTGGCTAAAGAGACCCAGTACTTC,CASSLAKETQYF
TRBD1,TRBJ1-1,TRBV20-1,NA,TGCAGTGCTTGGACAGGGAACACTGAAGCTTTCTTT,CSAWTGNTEAFF
NA,TRBJ1-5,TRBV21-1,NA,TGTGCCACTCCCCCTGGGGCCATAGAAGCCCAGCATTTT,CATPPGAIEAQHF
NA,TRBJ2-5,TRBV6-4,NA,TGTGCCAGCAGTGGAGGTAGCGGAGTCTTCTTCCTGGAGACCCAGTACTTC,CASSGGSGVFFLETQYF
TRBD1,TRBJ2-7,TRBV29-1,few,TGCAGCGTTGGTGGGACAGGGGGCTACGAGCAGTACTTC,CSVGGTGGYEQYF
NA,TRBJ1-2,TRBV2,NA,TGTGCCAGCAGCGACCGGAACTATGGCTACACCTTC,CASSDRNYGYTF
NA,TRBJ2-4,TRBV19,NA,TGTGCCAGTAGTATCCAGTTGAGAAACATTCAGTACTTC,CASSIQLRNIQYF
TRBD1,TRBJ1-2,TRBV29-1,NA,TGCAGCGTTGGGACAGGCGGCTACACCTTC,CSVGTGGYTF
NA,TRBJ2-1,TRBV5-4,NA,TGTGCCAGCAGCTTGACGGGGGCCCAATACAATGAGCAGTTCTTC,CASSLTGAQYNEQFF
TRBD1,TRBJ1-5,TRBV20-1,NA,TGCAGTGTGGCCGCTTCGAACAGGGGTAATCAGCCCCAGCATTTT,CSVAASNRGNQPQHF
TRBD1,TRBJ1-2,TRBV12-3/TRBV12-4,once,TGTGCCAGCAGTTTCTACAGGGGTGGCTACACCTTC,CASSFYRGGYTF
TRBD2,TRBJ2-3,TRBV2,NA,TGTGCCTGCAGTGTGAGCGGGGGGCCAGATACGCAGTATTTT,CACSVSGGPDTQYF
NA,TRBJ2-7,TRBV20-1,NA,TGCAGTGCTAGAGAAGGGACTGGCACTTTTTTTGGCGAGCAGTACTTC,CSAREGTGTFFGEQYF
TRBD1,TRBJ1-2,TRBV6-1,NA,TGTGCCAGCAGCGAGACAGGGACGAAAAGCTACACCTTC,CASSETGTKSYTF
TRBD2,TRBJ2-3,TRBV6-6,NA,TGTGCCAGCAGCCGCACTAGCGGGGTAGATACGCAGTATTTT,CASSRTSGVDTQYF
NA,TRBJ2-5,TRBV27,once,TGTGCCAGCAGTGCCGGACAGAAACAAGAGACCCAGTACTTC,CASSAGQKQETQYF
NA,TRBJ2-2,TRBV19,NA,TGTGCCAGTAGTATCAAGGCAGACACCGGGGAGCTGTTTTTT,CASSIKADTGELFF
TRBD2,TRBJ2-1,TRBV11-2,NA,TGTGCCAGCGGGACAATTAGCGGGAGTTCCTACAATGAGCAGTTCTTC,CASGTISGSSYNEQFF
TRBD2,TRBJ2-7,TRBV20-1,NA,TGCAGTGCCGCAGCGGGAGTCGTTGACGAGCAGTACTTC,CSAAAGVVDEQYF
NA,TRBJ1-1,TRBV29-1,NA,TGCAGCGTCGACAGCACGAACACTGAAGCTTTCTTT,CSVDSTNTEAFF
TRBD1,TRBJ1-1,TRBV2,NA,TGTGCCAGCAGGGCCGACAGGGTCGGCGAAGCTTTCTTT,CASRADRVGEAFF
NA,TRBJ2-5,TRBV21-1,NA,TGTGCCAGCAGCAAAGCCGGCCACGGGTGGGAGACCCAGTACTTC,CASSKAGHGWETQYF
NA,TRBJ2-7,TRBV29-1,NA,TGCAGCGGGGGACTTCAGGCCTACGAGCAGTACTTC,CSGGLQAYEQYF
TRBD1,TRBJ1-2,TRBV5-6,NA,TGTGCCAGCAGCTTGGTCGGGACAGGGCCTAACTATGGCTACACCTTC,CASSLVGTGPNYGYTF
TRBD2,TRBJ2-5,TRBV7-3,NA,TGTGCCAGCAGCCCTTCTAGCGGGAGAGGGGGAGAGACCCAGTACTTC,CASSPSSGRGGETQYF
NA,TRBJ2-2,TRBV20-1,NA,TGCAGTGCTAGAGATGGTGCCGGGGAGCTGTTTTTT,CSARDGAGELFF
NA,TRBJ2-3,TRBV20-1,NA,TGCAGTGCCGGGGGTGGCACAGATACGCAGTATTTT,CSAGGGTDTQYF
NA,TRBJ1-2,TRBV5-4,NA,TGTGCCAGCAGCTTGCATCTGGGTGGCTATGGCTACACCTTC,CASSLHLGGYGYTF
TRBD2,TRBJ2-7,TRBV28,NA,TGTGCCGGATCCAGGACTAGCGACTCCTACGAGCAGTACTTC,CAGSRTSDSYEQYF
NA,TRBJ2-7,TRBV18,NA,TGTGCCAGCTCACCTACGGTGACGGCAGGAGGCGAGCAGTACTTC,CASSPTVTAGGEQYF
NA,TRBJ2-7,TRBV5-1,NA,TGCGCCAGCAGCTTGGAAGGATCTCTGGGTGAGCAGTACTTC,CASSLEGSLGEQYF
NA,TRBJ1-3,TRBV21-1,NA,TGTGCCAGCAGCAACCCAGAGGGAGCCGAGAGCTCTGGAAACACCATATATTTT,CASSNPEGAESSGNTIYF
TRBD1,TRBJ2-7,TRBV11-2,once,TGTGCCAGCAGCCCTAACCCGACAGGGAAAGGCTACGAGCAGTACTTC,CASSPNPTGKGYEQYF